One sample yielded the 26 T cell receptor beta chains listed below, sequenced in a study of OX40 agonist ivuxolimab in advanced cancers. Method: immunoSEQ multiplex PCR; TCRdb's copy keeps in-frame clones and lacks some. The profile shows over 70,000 clones, roughly 91% of them singletons. Sequenced here: CD4+ or CD8+ T cells sorted from blood, sampled in a trial of the OX40 agonist ivuxolimab. These receptors all come from an adult with an advanced solid tumor such as melanoma, head and neck, liver or kidney cancer.

The V and J genes are TRBV29-1 and TRBJ2-3, with a tentative D call TRBD2 (5 bases). Germline V gene sequence: CDR1 SQVTM, CDR2 ANQGSEA. The CDR3 loop spans 13 amino acids. V was trimmed by 6 bases and J by 2 bases, leaving 12 bases between them. For the CDR3, the DNA is TGCAGCGTAGGACTGCCCAACACAGATACGCAGTATTTT. The encoded protein is CSVGLPNTDTQYF.

The rearrangement uses TRBV6-5 and TRBJ1-4; 7 positions match TRBD1. The ends lost 4 bases at V and 8 bases at J; junction bases unmatched: 7. Per germline, CDR1 MNHEY and CDR2 SVGAGI. The CDR3 contains 14 residues. The CDR3 DNA sequence: TGTGCCAGCAGTTCTGACAGGGTGCGGGAAAAACTGTTTTTT. Its translation: CASSSDRVREKLFF.

V and J are TRBV7-3 and TRBJ2-1; the match to TRBD2 covers 9 bases. J gave up 9 bases and V 2 bases, and 11 bases lay outside the gene matches. This CDR3 region has 16 residues. Germline CDR1 is SGHTA and CDR2 is FQGTGA. The CDR3: CASSLDGGRALIEQFF. The CDR3 nucleotides read TGTGCCAGCAGCTTAGATGGCGGGAGGGCCCTAATTGAGCAGTTCTTC.

For the CDR3, the DNA is TGTGCCAGCAGTTTGGAACGGGTGGGGCATGAGACCCAGTACTTC. This gives the protein CASSLERVGHETQYF. The chain couples TRBV28 to TRBJ2-5, with a possible D match to TRBD1 (5 bases). CDR3 length equals 15 residues. The germline gives CDR1 MDHEN, CDR2 SYDVKM. The V and J ends lost 3 bases and 5 bases respectively, with 16 bases between them.

The V call is TRBV4-3, the J call TRBJ2-7; 7 bases are a match to TRBD2. The trim removed 1 base at V and 2 bases at J, leaving 5 bases unmatched. The CDR3 is 15 amino acids. Per germline, CDR1 LGHNA and CDR2 YSLEER. In DNA form, the CDR3 reads TGCGCCAGCAGCCAAGGAGCTAGCGGAGCCTACGAGCAGTACTTC. It codes for CASSQGASGAYEQYF.

The chain joins TRBV25-1 to TRBJ2-1, with TRBD2 identical over 10 bases. After removal of 10 bases from V and 3 bases from J, the junction contained 3 bases not matched to a gene. Germline CDR1 is MGHDK and CDR2 is SYGVNS. This CDR3 comprises 13 residues. The CDR3 reads CAIQREGYNEQFF. CDR3 in DNA: TGTGCCATCCAGCGGGAGGGCTACAATGAGCAGTTCTTC.

The V gene is TRBV7-2, the J gene TRBJ1-5; D ambiguous. Germline V gene data show CDR1 as SGHTA and CDR2 as FQGNSA. The CDR3 consists of 15 residues. Trimming stripped 2 bases from V and 2 bases from J, with 10 bases between. The DNA of the CDR3 is TGTGCCAGCAGCTTATGGCTAGGAGGCAATCAGCCCCAGCATTTT. Its protein is CASSLWLGGNQPQHF.

This clone was found once. This sequence joins TRBV15 and TRBJ2-3; 10 bases are a match to TRBD2. The CDR3 runs to 15 residues. V was clipped by 8 bases and J by 3 bases; unmatched bases: 8. Germline loops: CDR1 LNHNV, CDR2 YYDKDF (reference sequence). The CDR3 coding sequence is TGTGCCACCCTTAAGCGGGGGGGCGGGACAGATACGCAGTATTTT. Translating gives CATLKRGGGTDTQYF.

V and J are TRBV7-3 and TRBJ2-7; TRBD2 is a possible D gene (7 bases). The CDR3 is made up of 14 amino acids. Germline-derived CDR1 and CDR2 are SGHTA and FQGTGA. V lost 0 bases, J lost 2 bases, and 8 bases lay in between. The CDR3 is CASSLTGGAYEQYF. The CDR3 nucleotides read TGTGCCAGCAGCTTAACAGGGGGGGCCTACGAGCAGTACTTC.

The chain links TRBV7-9 to TRBJ2-5, with 11 bases aligning to TRBD2. There are 16 residues in the CDR3. Germline V lookup: CDR1 SEHNR, CDR2 FQNEAQ (reference sequence). The V segment lost 1 base and the J segment 4 bases; nucleotides outside the gene matches: 5. The CDR3 DNA is TGTGCCAGCAGCTTAGTTAGCGGGAGGGCCCGAGAGACCCAGTACTTC. It codes for CASSLVSGRARETQYF.

The chain uses TRBV7-6 and TRBJ2-6; the D is unclear. V was clipped by 5 bases and J by 0 bases, with 2 bases between them. This CDR3 comprises 13 residues. Germline lookup yields CDR1 SGHVS and CDR2 FNYEAQ. The DNA for the CDR3 is TGTGCCAGCAGCCCCTCTGGGGCCAACGTCCTGACTTTC. Its translation is CASSPSGANVLTF.

This chain uses TRBV4-1 with TRBJ2-2; no firm D call. The ends were cut back, 7 bases at V and 0 bases at J, with 12 bases in the middle. The CDR3 is made up of 15 amino acids. CDR1 and CDR2 (germline): MGHRA, YSYEKL. The CDR3 is CASKTSLANTGELFF. CDR3 bases: TGCGCCAGCAAAACGTCATTAGCGAACACCGGGGAGCTGTTTTTT.

V usage is TRBV28 and J usage is TRBJ1-2; 9 nucleotides agree with TRBD1. V gave up 1 base and J gave up 5 bases; unmatched junction bases: 23. CDR1 and CDR2 (germline): MDHEN, SYDVKM. This CDR3 region has 21 residues. As DNA, the CDR3 is TGTGCCAGCAGTTTATTCCCGCTGAGTTCGACAGGGGGTAGCGATGATTATGGCTACACCTTC. Protein sequence: CASSLFPLSSTGGSDDYGYTF.

This clone has a single count. The chain couples TRBV19 to TRBJ2-5; D perhaps matches TRBD2 (5 bases). V was pared by 4 bases and J by 2 bases, with 11 bases between. CDR1 and CDR2 from the germline V gene are LNHDA and SQIVND (reference sequence). This CDR3 is built from 14 residues. CDR3 in amino acids: CASSTLGRQETQYF. CDR3 nucleotides: TGTGCCAGTAGTACACTAGGACGGCAAGAGACCCAGTACTTC.

This clone appeared a single time. V gene TRBV5-1 combines with J gene TRBJ1-2; D is ambiguous. This CDR3 spans 13 amino acids. The V gene lost 1 base and the J gene lost 5 bases, with 9 bases spanning the gap. Germline CDR1 reads SGHRS; CDR2 reads YFSETQ. CDR3 nucleotide sequence: TGCGCCAGCAGCTTGCTCGACGGGTATGGCTACACCTTC. It yields the protein CASSLLDGYGYTF.

The CDR3 DNA is TGTGCCAGCAGTTTGAGGGGAGTCCTCAACGAGCAGTACTTC. This sequence encodes CASSLRGVLNEQYF. This rearrangement joins TRBV28 to TRBJ2-7; possibly TRBD1 or TRBD2 for D (5 bases each). The CDR3 totals 14 residues. Germline loops: CDR1 MDHEN, CDR2 SYDVKM. With 3 bases removed from V and 5 bases from J, the gap between germline ends came to 14 bases.

V usage is TRBV28 and J usage is TRBJ1-1; D not resolved. The CDR3 is made up of 20 amino acids. CDR1 is MDHEN and CDR2 is SYDVKM in the germline V gene. Deletions cut 1 base from V and 4 bases from J, with 28 bases between. The CDR3 DNA is TGTGCCAGCAGTTTATACCTGGTCGCGGCTACACGACGTGGTGGCACTGAAGCTTTCTTT. It codes for CASSLYLVAATRRGGTEAFF. Supplemented by reference TRBV28 and TRBJ1-1, the full variable domain reads DVKVTQSSRYLVKRTGEKVFLECVQDMDHENMFWYRQDPGLGLRLIYFSYDVKMKEKGDIPEGYSVSREKKERFSLILESASTNQTSMYLCASSLYLVAATRRGGTEAFFGQGTRLTVV.

This chain connects TRBV9 to TRBJ2-2; maybe TRBD2 (7 bases). Per the germline V gene, CDR1 is SGDLS and CDR2 is YYNGEE. V lost 3 bases and J 2 bases, leaving 17 bases between the germline ends. The CDR3 has 17 amino acids. The DNA of the CDR3 is TGTGCCAGCAGCGCCACCTTACAGGGACTAAACACCGGGGAGCTGTTTTTT. Encoded protein: CASSATLQGLNTGELFF.

The gene calls are TRBV5-4 and TRBJ2-2; TRBD1 is a possible D gene (5 bases). Trimming took 6 bases from V and 0 from J, leaving 12 bases between them. Germline-derived CDR1 and CDR2 are SGHNT and YYREEE (reference sequence). This CDR3 has 15 residues. The DNA for the CDR3 is TGTGCCAGCATAGAAAGGGGATCGAACACCGGGGAGCTGTTTTTT. This translates into CASIERGSNTGELFF.

V gene TRBV5-6 combines with J gene TRBJ2-3; a possible D gene is TRBD2 (6 bases). The CDR3 is 16 amino acids. The germline V gene encodes CDR1 SGHDT and CDR2 YYEEEE. V lost 4 bases, J lost 4 bases, and 19 bases lay in between. CDR3 region: CASSRDVAEMADTQYF. In nucleotides, the CDR3 is TGTGCCAGCAGCCGCGATGTAGCGGAAATGGCAGATACGCAGTATTTT.

The chain combines TRBV28 with TRBJ1-5; D ambiguous. This CDR3 comprises 14 residues. V lost 10 bases and J 0 bases, leaving 13 bases between the germline ends. CDR1 MDHEN and CDR2 SYDVKM come from the germline V gene. CDR3 coding DNA: TGTGCCACTTCGGACGGATATAGCAATCAGCCCCAGCATTTT. Its translation is CATSDGYSNQPQHF.

This clone was detected once. The chain has TRBV6-5 and TRBJ2-7, with D possibly being TRBD1 or TRBD2 (5 bases each). Germline V CDR1 and CDR2: MNHEY, SVGAGI. This CDR3 has 16 amino acids. V lost 0 bases and J 2 bases, leaving 14 bases between the germline ends. The CDR3: CASSYSKLSGPYEQYF. Here the CDR3 DNA reads TGTGCCAGCAGTTACTCGAAACTCTCGGGGCCCTACGAGCAGTACTTC.

This clone showed up just once. This chain links TRBV18 with TRBJ2-1; possible D gene TRBD1, 6 bases. V was pared by 3 bases and J by 4 bases, with 13 bases between. Per the germline V gene, CDR1 is KGHSH and CDR2 is LQKENI. This CDR3 contains 15 residues. The CDR3 nucleotides are TGTGCCAGCTCACCCGATGACAGGTTGTACAATGAGCAGTTCTTC. It translates to CASSPDDRLYNEQFF.

The chain employs TRBV5-1 and TRBJ2-1; TRBD2 matches 14 bases. J was trimmed by 8 bases and V by 4 bases; bases with no gene match: 5. Germline V gives CDR1 SGHRS, CDR2 YFSETQ. This CDR3 contains 15 residues. Written as DNA, the CDR3 is TGCGCCAGCAGCACGGGGACTAGCGGGGGTCATGAGCAGTTCTTC. Amino acids: CASSTGTSGGHEQFF.

This chain links TRBV6-5 with TRBJ2-3; D might be TRBD1 (6 bases). In germline, CDR1 is MNHEY, CDR2 SVGAGI. This CDR3 has 16 amino acids. The V gene lost 3 bases and the J gene lost 2 bases, with 15 bases spanning the gap. CDR3 amino acids: CASSYGRQDLTDTQYF. The CDR3 DNA reads as TGTGCCAGCAGTTATGGTAGACAGGACCTCACAGATACGCAGTATTTT.

This chain uses TRBV30 with TRBJ1-1; TRBD1 is a possible D gene (5 bases). V was trimmed by 8 bases and J by 0 bases, leaving 16 bases between them. This CDR3 has 14 residues. Germline V gene sequence: CDR1 GTSNPN, CDR2 SVGIG (reference sequence). CDR3 residues: CAGTVLNMNTEAFF. The CDR3, as DNA: TGTGCCGGGACGGTTCTTAATATGAACACTGAAGCTTTCTTT.